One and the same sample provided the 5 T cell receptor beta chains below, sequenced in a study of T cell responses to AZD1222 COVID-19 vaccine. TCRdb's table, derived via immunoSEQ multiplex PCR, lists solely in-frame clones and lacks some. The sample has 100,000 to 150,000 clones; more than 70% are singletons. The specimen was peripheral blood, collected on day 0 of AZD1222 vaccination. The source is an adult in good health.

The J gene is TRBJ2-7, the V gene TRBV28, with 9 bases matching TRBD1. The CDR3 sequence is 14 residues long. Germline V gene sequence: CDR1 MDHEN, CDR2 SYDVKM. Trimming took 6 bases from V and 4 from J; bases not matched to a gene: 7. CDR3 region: CASSPNRGRYEQYF. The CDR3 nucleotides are TGTGCCAGCAGCCCTAACAGGGGGCGATACGAGCAGTACTTC.

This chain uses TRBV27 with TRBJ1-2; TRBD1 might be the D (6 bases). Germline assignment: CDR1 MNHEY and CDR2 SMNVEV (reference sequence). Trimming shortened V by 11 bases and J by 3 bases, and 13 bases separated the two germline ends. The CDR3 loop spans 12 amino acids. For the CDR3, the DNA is TGTGCCGTCGGGGGGACATACTATGGCTACACCTTC. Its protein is CAVGGTYYGYTF.

CDR3 residues: CAFRTSSTEAFF. CDR3 nucleotides: TGTGCCTTCCGGACCTCCAGCACTGAAGCTTTCTTT. This chain connects TRBV30 to TRBJ1-1; D is unclear. CDR3 length equals 12 residues. Germline V gene lookup returns CDR1 GTSNPN and CDR2 SVGIG (reference sequence). With 7 bases removed from V and 4 bases from J, the gap between germline ends came to 13 bases.

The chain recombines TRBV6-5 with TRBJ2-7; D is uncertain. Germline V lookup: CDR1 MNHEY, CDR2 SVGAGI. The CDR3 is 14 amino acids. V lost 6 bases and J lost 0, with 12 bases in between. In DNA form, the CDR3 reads TGTGCCAGCAGCCCCACGGCGGCCTCCTACGAGCAGTACTTC. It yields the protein CASSPTAASYEQYF.

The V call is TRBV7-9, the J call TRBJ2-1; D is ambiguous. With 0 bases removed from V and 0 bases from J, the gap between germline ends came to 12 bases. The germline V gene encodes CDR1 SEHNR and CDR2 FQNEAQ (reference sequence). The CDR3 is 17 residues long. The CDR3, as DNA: TGTGCCAGCAGCTTAGCGCCGGGTCTGGGCTCCTACAATGAGCAGTTCTTC. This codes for CASSLAPGLGSYNEQFF.